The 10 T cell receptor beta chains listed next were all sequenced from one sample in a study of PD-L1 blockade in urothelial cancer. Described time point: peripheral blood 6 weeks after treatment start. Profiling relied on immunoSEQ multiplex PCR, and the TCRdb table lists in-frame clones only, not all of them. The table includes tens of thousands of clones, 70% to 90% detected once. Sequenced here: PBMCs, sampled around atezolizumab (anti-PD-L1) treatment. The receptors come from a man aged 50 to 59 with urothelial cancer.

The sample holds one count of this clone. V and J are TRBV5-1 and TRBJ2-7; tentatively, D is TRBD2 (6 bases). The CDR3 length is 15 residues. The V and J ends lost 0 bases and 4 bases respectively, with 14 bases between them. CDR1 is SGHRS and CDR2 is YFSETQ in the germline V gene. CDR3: CASSLARGTRYEQYF. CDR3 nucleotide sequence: TGCGCCAGCAGCTTGGCCAGAGGGACTCGTTACGAGCAGTACTTC.

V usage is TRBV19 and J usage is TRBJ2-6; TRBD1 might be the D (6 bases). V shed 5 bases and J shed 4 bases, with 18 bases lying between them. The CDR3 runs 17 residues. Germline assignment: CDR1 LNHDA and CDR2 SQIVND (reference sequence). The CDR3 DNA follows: TGTGCCAGTAGTCGAAATACAGGGTATTCGGGGGCCAACGTCCTGACTTTC. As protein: CASSRNTGYSGANVLTF.

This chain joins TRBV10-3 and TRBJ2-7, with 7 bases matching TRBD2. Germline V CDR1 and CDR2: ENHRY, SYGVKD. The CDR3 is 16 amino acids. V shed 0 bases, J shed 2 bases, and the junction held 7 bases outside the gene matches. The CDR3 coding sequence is TGTGCCATCAGTGAGTCGGCGGGAGTCACCCCCTACGAGCAGTACTTC. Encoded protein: CAISESAGVTPYEQYF.

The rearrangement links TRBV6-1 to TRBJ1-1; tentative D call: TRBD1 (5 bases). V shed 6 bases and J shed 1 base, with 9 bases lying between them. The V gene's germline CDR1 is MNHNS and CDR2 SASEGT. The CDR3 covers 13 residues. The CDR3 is CASRKDRNTEAFF. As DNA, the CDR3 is TGTGCCAGCAGAAAAGACAGGAACACTGAAGCTTTCTTT.

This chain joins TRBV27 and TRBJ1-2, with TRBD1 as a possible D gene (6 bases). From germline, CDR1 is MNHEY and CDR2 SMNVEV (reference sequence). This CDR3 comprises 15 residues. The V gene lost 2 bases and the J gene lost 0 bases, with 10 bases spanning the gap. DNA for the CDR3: TGTGCCAGCAGTTTAGACAGGACATCTAACTATGGCTACACCTTC. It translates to CASSLDRTSNYGYTF.

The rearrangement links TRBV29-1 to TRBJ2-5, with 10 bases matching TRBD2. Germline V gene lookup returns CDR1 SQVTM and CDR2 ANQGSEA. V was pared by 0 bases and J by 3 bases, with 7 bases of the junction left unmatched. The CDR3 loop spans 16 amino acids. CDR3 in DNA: TGCAGCGTTGAAGATCGTAAGCGGGGGGGCAAAGAGACCCAGTACTTC. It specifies CSVEDRKRGGKETQYF.

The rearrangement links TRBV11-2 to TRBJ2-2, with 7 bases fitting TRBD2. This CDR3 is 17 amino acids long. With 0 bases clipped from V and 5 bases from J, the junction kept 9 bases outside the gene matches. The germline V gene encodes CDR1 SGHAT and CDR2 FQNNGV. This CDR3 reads CASSLDLKTAGTGELFF. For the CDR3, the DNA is TGTGCCAGCAGCTTAGATTTGAAAACAGCGGGGACCGGGGAGCTGTTTTTT.

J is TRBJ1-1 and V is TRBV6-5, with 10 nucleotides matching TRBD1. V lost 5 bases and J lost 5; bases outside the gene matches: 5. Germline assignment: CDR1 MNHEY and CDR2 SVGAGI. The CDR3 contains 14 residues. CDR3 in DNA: TGTGCCAGCAGTCCCGACAGGGGGCGGACTGAAGCTTTCTTT. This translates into CASSPDRGRTEAFF.

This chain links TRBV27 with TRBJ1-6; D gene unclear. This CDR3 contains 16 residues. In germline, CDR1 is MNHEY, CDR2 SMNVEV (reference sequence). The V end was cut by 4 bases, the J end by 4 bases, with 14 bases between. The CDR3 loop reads CASSSGGLIYNSPLHF. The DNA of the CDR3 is TGTGCCAGCAGTTCGGGAGGGCTGATTTATAATTCACCCCTCCACTTT.

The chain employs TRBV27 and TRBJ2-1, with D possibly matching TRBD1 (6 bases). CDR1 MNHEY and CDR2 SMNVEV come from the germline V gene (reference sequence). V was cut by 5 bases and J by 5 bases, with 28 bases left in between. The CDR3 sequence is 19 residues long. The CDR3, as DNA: TGTGCCAGCAGTCCGGGACGGTTGGGGGCGGCACAATACCACAATGAGCAGTTCTTC. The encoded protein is CASSPGRLGAAQYHNEQFF.